The sequence of this TCR beta chain was determined in a study of T cells after yellow fever vaccination. Study conclusions and caveats: Reappearance after the booster was seen for most primary-vaccination clones, at 96% CD4 and roughly 90% CD8. One caveat is that FACS-sorted repertoires could contain abundant clonotypes contaminating from the bulk population. It was the secondary response that reached its peak faster, day 5 versus 15, but it was weaker.

This clonotype was observed many times. Its matching antigen is unknown. The CDR3 spans 16 residues. TCRdb used MiXCR to reprocess the 5' RACE reads, holding one entry per CDR3 protein. The sample carries 250,000 to 400,000 distinct CDR3 sequences, around 4.5% recorded once. The chain couples TRBV21-1 to TRBJ2-2; TRBD1, the table's D call, was not compared with the DNA. TRBV21-1 is deemed a pseudogene. The TCR was taken from a man aged 18 to 30 who received the YFV17D yellow fever vaccine. Sample: PBMCs, taken 15 days after the yellow fever booster vaccination. CDR3: CASSPSAQGNTGELFF. Written as DNA, the CDR3 is TGTGCCAGCAGCCCCTCGGCGCAGGGGAACACCGGGGAGCTGTTTTTT.